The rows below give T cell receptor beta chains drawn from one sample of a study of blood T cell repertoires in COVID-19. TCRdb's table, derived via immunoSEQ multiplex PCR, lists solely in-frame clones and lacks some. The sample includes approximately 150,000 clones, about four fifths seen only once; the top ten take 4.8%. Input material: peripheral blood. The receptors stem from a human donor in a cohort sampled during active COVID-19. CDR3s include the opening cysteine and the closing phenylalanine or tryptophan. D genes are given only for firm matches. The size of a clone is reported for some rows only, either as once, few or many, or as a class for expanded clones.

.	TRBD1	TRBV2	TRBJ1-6	CASISDRGNSPLHF	TGTGCCAGCATTTCGGACAGGGGAAATTCACCCCTCCACTTT
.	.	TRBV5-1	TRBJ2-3	CASSLDWAQDTQYF	TGCGCCAGCAGCTTGGACTGGGCACAAGATACGCAGTATTTT
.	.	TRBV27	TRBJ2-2	CASSLSWQSNTGELFF	TGTGCCAGCAGTTTATCGTGGCAGTCGAACACCGGGGAGCTGTTTTTT
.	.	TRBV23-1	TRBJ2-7	CASSPRGSPPSGEQYF	TGCGCCAGCAGTCCTCGCGGCAGTCCCCCTTCGGGCGAGCAGTACTTC
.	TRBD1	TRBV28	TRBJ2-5	CASSSQGDGETQYF	TGTGCCAGCAGTTCACAGGGGGACGGGGAGACCCAGTACTTC
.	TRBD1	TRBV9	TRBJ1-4	CASSLSGTGEKLFF	TGTGCCAGCAGTTTGTCCGGGACAGGGGAAAAACTGTTTTTT
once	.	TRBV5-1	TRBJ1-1	CASSPSAGLYTEAFF	TGCGCCAGCAGCCCTTCCGCAGGGTTGTACACTGAAGCTTTCTTT
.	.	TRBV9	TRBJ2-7	CASSRVGSEQYF	TGTGCCAGCTCTCGGGTCGGGTCCGAGCAGTACTTC
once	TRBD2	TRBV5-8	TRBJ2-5	CASSWTSGRKTQYF	TGTGCCAGCAGCTGGACTAGCGGGAGAAAGACCCAGTACTTC
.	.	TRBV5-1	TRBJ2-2	CASNDGGTGELFF	TGCGCCAGCAACGACGGGGGCACCGGGGAGCTGTTTTTT
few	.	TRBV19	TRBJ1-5	CASPVRGVSTGDSNQPQHF	TGTGCCAGCCCAGTAAGAGGGGTTTCGACAGGCGATAGCAATCAGCCCCAGCATTTT
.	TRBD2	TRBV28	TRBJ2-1	CASRILLGLAGGSVYNEQFF	TGTGCCAGCAGGATACTACTGGGACTAGCGGGGGGCTCCGTCTACAATGAGCAGTTCTTC
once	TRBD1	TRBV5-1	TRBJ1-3	CASSPGTGRSLGNTIYF	TGCGCCAGCAGCCCCGGGACAGGGAGAAGTCTAGGAAACACCATATATTTT
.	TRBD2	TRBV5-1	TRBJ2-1	CASSHGTSGINEQFF	TGCGCCAGCAGCCACGGGACTAGCGGGATTAATGAGCAGTTCTTC
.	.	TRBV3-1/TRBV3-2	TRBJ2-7	CASSPQAGVRYEQYF	TGTGCCAGCAGCCCCCAAGCCGGGGTTCGCTACGAGCAGTACTTC
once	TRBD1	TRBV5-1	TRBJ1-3	CASSPTGASGNTIYF	TGCGCCAGCAGTCCCACAGGGGCCTCTGGAAACACCATATATTTT
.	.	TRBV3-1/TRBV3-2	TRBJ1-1	CASSQGRARNTEAFF	TGTGCCAGCAGCCAAGGGCGGGCGCGGAACACTGAAGCTTTCTTT
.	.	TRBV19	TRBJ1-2	CASRRTQGLDPYGYTF	TGTGCCAGTAGGCGGACACAGGGTTTGGATCCGTATGGCTACACCTTC
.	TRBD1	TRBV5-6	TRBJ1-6	CASSPGTGSSPLHF	TGTGCCAGCAGCCCCGGGACAGGGAGTTCACCCCTCCACTTT
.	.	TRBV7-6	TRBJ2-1	CASTPRRNNEQFF	TGTGCCAGCACCCCAAGGCGGAACAATGAGCAGTTCTTC
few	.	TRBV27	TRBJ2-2	CASRLSDGRGTGELFF	TGTGCCAGCAGACTAAGCGACGGTCGCGGCACCGGGGAGCTGTTTTTT
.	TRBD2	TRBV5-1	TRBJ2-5	CASSLGLAGGEETQYF	TGCGCCAGCAGCTTGGGTCTAGCGGGGGGAGAAGAGACCCAGTACTTC
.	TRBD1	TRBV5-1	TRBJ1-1	CASSFDRANTEAFF	TGCGCCAGCAGCTTTGACAGGGCTAACACTGAAGCTTTCTTT